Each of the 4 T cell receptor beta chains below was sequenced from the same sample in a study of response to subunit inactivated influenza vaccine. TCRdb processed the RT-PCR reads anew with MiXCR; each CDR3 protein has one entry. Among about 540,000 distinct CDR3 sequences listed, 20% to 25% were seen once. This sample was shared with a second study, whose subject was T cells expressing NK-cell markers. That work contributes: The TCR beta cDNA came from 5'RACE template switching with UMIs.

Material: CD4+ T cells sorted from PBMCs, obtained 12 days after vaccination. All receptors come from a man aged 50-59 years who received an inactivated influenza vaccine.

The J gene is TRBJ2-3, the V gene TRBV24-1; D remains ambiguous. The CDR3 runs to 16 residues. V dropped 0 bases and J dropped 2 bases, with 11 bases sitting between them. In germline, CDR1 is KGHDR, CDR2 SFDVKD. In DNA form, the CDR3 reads TGTGCCACCAGTGATTTGAGGCTTGAAAACACAGATACGCAGTATTTT. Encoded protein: CATSDLRLENTDTQYF.

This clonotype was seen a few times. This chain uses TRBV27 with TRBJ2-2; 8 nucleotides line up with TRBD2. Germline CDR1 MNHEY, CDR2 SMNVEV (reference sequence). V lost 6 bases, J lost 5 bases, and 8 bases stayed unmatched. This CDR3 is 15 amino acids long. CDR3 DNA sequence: TGTGCCAGCAGAGGAGCGGGGGCCGGAACCGGGGAGCTGTTTTTT. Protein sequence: CASRGAGAGTGELFF.

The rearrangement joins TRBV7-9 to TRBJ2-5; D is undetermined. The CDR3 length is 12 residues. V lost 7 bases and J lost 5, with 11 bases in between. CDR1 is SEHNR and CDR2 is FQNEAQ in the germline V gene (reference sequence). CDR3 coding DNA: TGTGCCAGCACTTCACAAAGGGAGACCCAGTACTTC. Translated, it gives CASTSQRETQYF.

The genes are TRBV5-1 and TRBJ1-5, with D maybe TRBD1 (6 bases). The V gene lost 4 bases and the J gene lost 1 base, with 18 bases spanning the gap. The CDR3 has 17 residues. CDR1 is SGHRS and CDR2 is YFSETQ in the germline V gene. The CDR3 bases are TGCGCCAGCAGCCCCGGGGCGGGGGCGGAGAGCAATCAGCCCCAGCATTTT. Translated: CASSPGAGAESNQPQHF.